This TCR beta chain came from a study of identical twins listed by TCRdb under 2016. About the full investigation: To test whether fetal clonotypes persist, this study deep-sequenced TCR alpha and beta repertoires from monozygotic twins, from unrelated adults of various ages, and from cord blood. Replicate twin experiments were performed at different times using different library preparation protocols to rule out contamination.

Every donor was a healthy Caucasian. The twin cohort consisted of three pairs of female monozygotic twins, all aged roughly 18 to 30 years. Peripheral blood mononuclear cells were used as the source from which RNA for TCR libraries was isolated. Library preparation employed 5' RACE. The sequencing machine was an Illumina HiSeq 2000. A universal primer binding site was added through template switching, and the final cDNA carried a unique molecular identifier so that TCR cDNA molecules could be counted accurately. First-strand cDNA for TCR alpha and beta chains was synthesized from specific primers in the conserved constant-segment region. To control for contamination, every cDNA library carried two barcodes: a SMART-Mk sample barcode plus Illumina barcodes. TruSeq adapter sequences, together with Illumina sample barcodes, were added in two successive PCR steps. The TCR alpha and beta cDNA libraries were sequenced on the Illumina HiSeq platform using custom primers. The paper's processing steps were these. MiGEC was used to process raw reads and extract unique molecular identifiers, and MiXCR was used to find CDR3 positions. Recombination models were inferred per individual with the repgenHMM and IGoR tools using an EM algorithm. Shared clonotypes were analyzed with the tcR package in R, and sharing was normalized by the product of cloneset sizes. To study raw recombination free of thymic and clonal selection effects, out-of-frame nonproductive sequences were analyzed. TCRdb trimmed the raw reads at Q25, called clones with MiXCR and kept productive beta chains. Every entry covers one CDR3 protein and lists the most common genes and DNA from its rows. The V and J calls shown here were made by TCRdb, not taken from the authors' results. The sample table contains approximately 680,000 distinct CDR3 sequences; only one count was recorded for roughly 7.1% of them. The top ten hold 1.6% of the sample.

The paper as a whole reports these results and caveats: Because the same donors could not be followed over many years, the conclusions depended on cross-sectional statistical analysis. The excess sharing between twins in beta out-of-frame sequences was weaker because fewer shared sequences reduced the signal-to-noise ratio. Compared with coincidental sharing between unrelated individuals, out-of-frame TCR alpha sequences shared between twins had an excess of sequences with low generation probability. Abundant cord blood beta clonotypes carried fewer insertions; young adult naive repertoires showed a weaker similar trend, while memory repertoires showed none. Invariant T cells such as MAIT and iNKT could partly confound zero-insertion analyses, though diverse VJ usage argued against this for most clonotypes. Recombination models systematically underestimated out-of-frame TCR alpha sharing in monozygotic twins but agreed with sharing between unrelated individuals.

Regarding this clonotype: The antigen this receptor binds is unknown. A much bigger clone sits one base away, suggesting this may be a read error.

These data were also reused for a study on yellow fever vaccine responses in identical twins. The second publication reports: The T cell response to vaccination in identical twins was reported by the authors to appear partly convergent and partly personalized. In identical twins, the study followed T cell clones that responded to the vaccine with precision.

What was sequenced was PBMCs. This TCR came from a woman under 30 in good health.

In nucleotide form, the sequence is TGTGTCAGCATGGCTTTCATGAACACTGAAGCTTTCTTT. Its protein is CVSMAFMNTEAFF. Recombination connected TRBV6-6 to TRBJ1-1; a confident D gene designation cannot be given. CDR1 and CDR2, per the germline V gene (reference sequence), are MNHNY and SVGAGI. Reading from cysteine to phenylalanine, the CDR3 counts 13 amino acids. The DNA shown is the 39-base CDR3, in frame from base 1.